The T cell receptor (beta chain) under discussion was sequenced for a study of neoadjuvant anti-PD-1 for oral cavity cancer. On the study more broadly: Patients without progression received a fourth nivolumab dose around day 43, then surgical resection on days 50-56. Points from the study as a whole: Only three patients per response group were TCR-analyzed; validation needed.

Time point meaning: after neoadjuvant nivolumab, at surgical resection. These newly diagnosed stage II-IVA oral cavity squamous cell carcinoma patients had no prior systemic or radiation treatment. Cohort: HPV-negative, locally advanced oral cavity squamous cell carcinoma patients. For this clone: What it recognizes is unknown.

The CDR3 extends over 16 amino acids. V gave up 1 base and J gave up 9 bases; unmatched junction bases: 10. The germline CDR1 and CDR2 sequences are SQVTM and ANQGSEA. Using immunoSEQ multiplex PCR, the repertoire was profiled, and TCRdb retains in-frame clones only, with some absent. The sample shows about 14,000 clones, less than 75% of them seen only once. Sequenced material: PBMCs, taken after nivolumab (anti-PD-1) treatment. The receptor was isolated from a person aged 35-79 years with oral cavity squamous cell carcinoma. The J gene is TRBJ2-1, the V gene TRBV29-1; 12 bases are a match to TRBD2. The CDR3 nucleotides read TGCAGCGTTGAAGGGGTGGCTAGCGGGAGGGAGGCTGAGCAGTTCTTC. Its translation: CSVEGVASGREAEQFF.